These 26 T cell receptor beta chains were sequenced from one sample in a study of a mutant IDH1 vaccine in newly diagnosed glioma. TCRdb keeps only in-frame clones here, not all; method: immunoSEQ multiplex PCR. The table shows tens of thousands of clones, with around 80% occurring only once. Time point denoted: baseline, week 1 (first vaccination visit). Treatment: pre-vaccination baseline after standard-of-care therapy. The specimen was peripheral blood mononuclear cells (PBMCs), collected from a glioma patient treated with radiotherapy, temozolomide or both. These receptors all stem from a man aged 45-65 years with glioma. Some clones in this sample may be carry-over from other donors' samples.

The genes are TRBV19 and TRBJ2-1; D call uncertain. The CDR3 contains 15 residues. V lost 3 bases, J lost 7 bases, and 16 bases lay in between. CDR1 is LNHDA, CDR2 SQIVND, per germline (reference sequence). The CDR3 here is CASSMSSQWVNEQFF. The CDR3 DNA sequence: TGTGCCAGTAGTATGTCCTCGCAGTGGGTGAATGAGCAGTTCTTC.

This chain uses TRBV28 with TRBJ2-1, with 9 bases fitting TRBD1. This CDR3 is built from 15 residues. The V gene end was trimmed by 8 bases and the J gene end by 3 bases; junction bases not matched to a gene: 8. Germline-derived CDR1 and CDR2 are MDHEN and SYDVKM. CDR3 sequence: CASSVGDRDYNEQFF. The CDR3 DNA is TGTGCCAGCTCAGTTGGGGACAGGGACTACAATGAGCAGTTCTTC.

The chain carries TRBV7-8 and TRBJ2-1; tentatively, D is TRBD1 (6 bases). Germline V lookup: CDR1 SGHVS, CDR2 FQNEAQ. V shed 4 bases and J shed 7 bases, with 20 bases lying between them. This CDR3 region has 16 residues. CDR3 loop: CASSYKPSGARNEQFF. CDR3 DNA: TGTGCCAGCAGCTATAAGCCTTCAGGGGCTCGGAATGAGCAGTTCTTC.

The V gene is TRBV5-1, the J gene TRBJ2-1; possible D gene TRBD1, 5 bases. Trimming removed 2 bases from V and 12 bases from J, with 15 bases in between. This CDR3 comprises 13 residues. Germline CDR1 reads SGHRS; CDR2 reads YFSETQ. The CDR3 nucleotides read TGCGCCAGCAGCTTCCGACAGTTTGATGGGCAGTTCTTC. Protein: CASSFRQFDGQFF.

The J gene is TRBJ1-6, the V gene TRBV7-8, with 10 bases fitting TRBD1. The CDR3 consists of 15 residues. The ends lost 3 bases at V and 7 bases at J; junction bases unmatched: 3. From germline, CDR1 is SGHVS and CDR2 FQNEAQ. CDR3 amino acids: CASSLPGQGNSPLHF. DNA of the CDR3: TGTGCCAGCAGCTTGCCGGGACAGGGGAATTCACCCCTCCACTTT.

The DNA for the CDR3 is TGTGCCAGCAAAAGGGGGAATTTAGGCAATGAGCAGTTCTTC. Encoded protein: CASKRGNLGNEQFF. The chain combines TRBV6-5 with TRBJ2-1; a weak D match, TRBD1 (6 bases). Germline lookup yields CDR1 MNHEY and CDR2 SVGAGI. V shed 7 bases and J shed 6 bases, with 16 bases lying between them. This CDR3 region has 14 residues.

The chain employs TRBV5-4 and TRBJ1-2; 8 bases align to TRBD1. The CDR3 consists of 15 residues. J gave up 7 bases and V 3 bases, and 11 bases lay outside the gene matches. CDR1 SGHNT and CDR2 YYREEE come from the germline V gene (reference sequence). The CDR3 sequence: CASSSGGRGRSGYTF. In nucleotides, the CDR3 is TGTGCCAGCAGCTCGGGGGGCAGGGGGCGTAGTGGCTACACCTTC.

The CDR3 spells CASSQGGGTIEQYF. The CDR3 DNA follows: TGTGCCAGCAGCCAAGGGGGTGGTACAATCGAGCAGTACTTC. The V and J genes are TRBV14 and TRBJ2-7; D is undetermined. Germline V lookup: CDR1 SGHDN, CDR2 FVKESK. The CDR3 is made up of 14 amino acids. V was clipped by 1 base and J by 6 bases, with 13 bases between them.

This clone was recorded only once. The chain joins TRBV4-1 to TRBJ2-3, with D unresolved. V was clipped by 3 bases and J by 2 bases, with 15 bases between them. Germline-derived CDR1 and CDR2 are MGHRA and YSYEKL. CDR3 size: 16 residues. The CDR3 loop reads CASSHLNMGFTDTQYF. The CDR3 bases are TGCGCCAGCAGCCACCTCAATATGGGGTTCACAGATACGCAGTATTTT.

The count of this clone is one. CDR3 bases: TGTGCCAGCTCACCACCGTCCAGGGCGAGCACTGAAGCTTTCTTT. Amino acid sequence: CASSPPSRASTEAFF. The chain uses TRBV18 and TRBJ1-1, with D possibly TRBD1 on 5 matching bases. Trimming shortened V by 0 bases and J by 4 bases, and 12 bases separated the two germline ends. CDR3 length: 15 amino acids. Germline loops: CDR1 KGHSH, CDR2 LQKENI.

The V call is TRBV6-5, the J call TRBJ2-2; 9 bases map to TRBD1. CDR1 is MNHEY, CDR2 SVGAGI, per germline. The trim removed 7 bases at V and 5 bases at J, leaving 8 bases unmatched. This CDR3 has 15 amino acids. In DNA form, the CDR3 reads TGTGCCAGCAACCGACAGGGGGAGGATACCGGGGAGCTGTTTTTT. It yields the protein CASNRQGEDTGELFF.

The chain has TRBV11-1 and TRBJ2-7; D call uncertain. CDR3 length equals 12 residues. The germline V and J ends were trimmed by 3 bases and 3 bases, with 6 bases remaining between them. Germline V lookup: CDR1 SGHAT, CDR2 FQDESV (reference sequence). The CDR3 region has the DNA TGTGCCAGCAGCTTCTCCGGCTACGAGCAGTACTTC. Translation: CASSFSGYEQYF.

The chain couples TRBV2 to TRBJ1-5; D possibly corresponds to TRBD1 (5 bases). Deletions cut 5 bases from V and 2 bases from J, with 13 bases between. CDR1 is SNHLY and CDR2 is FYNNEI in the germline V gene. CDR3 length: 15 amino acids. The CDR3 sequence: CASSSTVGGNQPQHF. CDR3 in DNA: TGTGCCAGCAGTTCGACGGTGGGGGGCAATCAGCCCCAGCATTTT.

The V and J genes are TRBV28 and TRBJ1-2, with 9 bases fitting TRBD1. The junction had 1 base not matched to a gene; V was cut back by 5 bases and J by 3 bases. The CDR3 is 13 residues long. Germline loops: CDR1 MDHEN, CDR2 SYDVKM. CDR3 coding DNA: TGTGCCAGCAGTCGGACAGGGGACTATGGCTACACCTTC. Translated: CASSRTGDYGYTF.

The chain couples TRBV5-1 to TRBJ2-7; D tentatively fits TRBD1 or TRBD2 (5 bases each). Trimming cost V 2 bases and J 0 bases, with 12 bases left between them. The length of the CDR3 is 15 residues. Per germline, CDR1 SGHRS and CDR2 YFSETQ. In DNA, the CDR3 is TGCGCCAGCAGCTTCCCGGGACGGGTCTCCTACGAGCAGTACTTC. It yields the protein CASSFPGRVSYEQYF.

This clone was counted a single time. The chain couples TRBV5-6 to TRBJ1-2, with a weak D call TRBD1 (5 bases). Germline V CDR1 and CDR2: SGHDT, YYEEEE. The CDR3 runs to 12 residues. Trimming took 0 bases from V and 13 from J, leaving 13 bases between them. CDR3 DNA: TGTGCCAGCAGCTTGGCCGGGGGGGGATCCACCTTC. Translating it yields CASSLAGGGSTF.

This chain joins TRBV30 and TRBJ1-4; a possible D gene is TRBD1 (5 bases). Germline lookup yields CDR1 GTSNPN and CDR2 SVGIG (reference sequence). The CDR3 covers 13 residues. V was cut by 7 bases and J by 8 bases, with 17 bases left in between. The CDR3 sequence: CAYGWGVAEKLFF. CDR3 nucleotide sequence: TGTGCCTATGGATGGGGGGTGGCAGAAAAACTGTTTTTT.

This chain connects TRBV7-9 to TRBJ2-1; D is unclear. CDR1 SEHNR and CDR2 FQNEAQ come from the germline V gene (reference sequence). The CDR3 runs to 11 residues. Trimming took off 3 bases at V and 7 bases at J, with 4 bases between the two ends. CDR3 sequence: CASSFENEQFF. In DNA, the CDR3 is TGTGCCAGCAGCTTCGAAAATGAGCAGTTCTTC.

CDR3: CASSVGGQADYEQYF. CDR3 DNA: TGTGCCAGCAGCGTAGGCGGACAGGCAGACTACGAGCAGTACTTC. The chain couples TRBV9 to TRBJ2-7, with 7 bases lining up with TRBD1. V trimming: 0 bases; J trimming: 3 bases; junction bases outside the gene matches: 6. The CDR3 runs to 15 residues. Germline V gene lookup returns CDR1 SGDLS and CDR2 YYNGEE.

The J gene is TRBJ1-1, the V gene TRBV18; D might be TRBD1 (5 bases). The CDR3 has 15 residues. The germline V and J ends were trimmed by 2 bases and 4 bases, with 14 bases remaining between them. The V gene's germline CDR1 is KGHSH and CDR2 LQKENI. CDR3 sequence reads: CASSPSRDLGTEAFF. CDR3 in DNA: TGTGCCAGCTCACCAAGCCGGGACCTTGGCACTGAAGCTTTCTTT.

The chain joins TRBV2 to TRBJ2-1; D perhaps matches TRBD1 (6 bases). V gave up 3 bases and J gave up 8 bases, with 11 bases separating them. The CDR3 runs 13 residues. Germline values: CDR1 SNHLY, CDR2 FYNNEI. The CDR3 DNA reads TGTGCCAGCAGTGAGACAGGATACGATGAGCAGTTCTTC. Protein product: CASSETGYDEQFF.

This clone has only a few counts. V usage is TRBV5-1 and J usage is TRBJ1-1; unclear D gene. Trimming shortened V by 3 bases and J by 1 base, and 13 bases separated the two germline ends. This CDR3 contains 15 residues. Germline V CDR1 and CDR2: SGHRS, YFSETQ. The CDR3 loop reads CASSSPGQGNTEAFF. CDR3 sequence (DNA): TGCGCCAGCAGCTCGCCGGGCCAAGGGAACACTGAAGCTTTCTTT.

The chain combines TRBV2 with TRBJ2-7, with D perhaps TRBD1 (5 bases). Trimming removed 4 bases from V and 6 bases from J, with 22 bases in between. The length of the CDR3 is 16 residues. Germline CDR1 and CDR2: SNHLY and FYNNEI. The CDR3 loop is CASSGPGPTSQGEQYF. DNA of the CDR3: TGTGCCAGCAGTGGCCCGGGCCCCACATCCCAGGGCGAGCAGTACTTC.

V is TRBV7-9 and J is TRBJ2-1; no reliable D call. V was cut by 5 bases and J by 4 bases, with 6 bases left in between. CDR1 is SEHNR, CDR2 FQNEAQ, per germline (reference sequence). The CDR3 extends over 12 amino acids. CDR3 sequence (DNA): TGTGCCAGCAGCGATTTATACAATGAGCAGTTCTTC. Its translation is CASSDLYNEQFF.

This chain connects TRBV4-3 to TRBJ2-2, with a possible D match to TRBD2 (6 bases). The CDR3 is made up of 15 amino acids. V was clipped by 4 bases and J by 0 bases, with 9 bases between them. The germline gives CDR1 LGHNA, CDR2 YSLEER. The chain's CDR3 is CASSPGETNTGELFF. The CDR3 DNA reads as TGCGCCAGCAGCCCGGGGGAGACGAACACCGGGGAGCTGTTTTTT.

This clone was recorded only once. This rearrangement joins TRBV7-6 to TRBJ2-7; D is ambiguous. Trimming took 5 bases from V and 6 from J, leaving 11 bases between them. This CDR3 has 12 residues. Looked up from germline, CDR1 is SGHVS and CDR2 is FNYEAQ. CDR3 coding DNA: TGTGCCAGCAGCCCATCGCCGGGCGAGCAGTACTTC. It yields the protein CASSPSPGEQYF.